These 30 T cell receptor beta chains were all obtained from the same sample, sequenced in a study of T cells after yellow fever vaccination. In TCRdb, the 5' RACE reads were re-called with MiXCR into one record per CDR3 protein. The data hold 300,000 to 400,000 distinct CDR3 sequences, with 8.5% to 10% observed a single time. This specimen was PBMCs, taken on the day of the first yellow fever vaccination. The receptor set was obtained from a man in his late teens or twenties who received the YFV17D yellow fever vaccine.

This clonotype was counted ten times or more. The genes are TRBV6-2 or TRBV6-3 and TRBJ2-5; the D is unclear. The V end was cut by 11 bases, the J end by 0 bases, with 16 bases between. This CDR3 is 14 amino acids long. The germline V gene has CDR1 MNHEY and CDR2 SVGEGT. DNA of the CDR3: TGTGCCGGAAAATTCAACAAGAACCAAGAGACCCAGTACTTC. Its translation is CAGKFNKNQETQYF.

This clonotype was recorded many times. J is TRBJ2-5 and V is TRBV23-1; D not resolved. TRBV23-1 is marked as an open reading frame, function uncertain. The V end lost 6 bases, the J end lost 5 bases, and 7 bases lay between the germline ends. The CDR3 consists of 11 residues. As DNA, the CDR3 is TGCGCCAGCAGGCATGGGGAGACCCAGTACTTC. It specifies CASRHGETQYF.

This clonotype was seen more than once but under ten times. This chain joins TRBV10-3 and TRBJ2-2; no reliable D call. The ends were cut back, 4 bases at V and 4 bases at J, with 10 bases in the middle. Per germline, CDR1 ENHRY and CDR2 SYGVKD. CDR3 size: 14 residues. The CDR3 protein is CAISAGPRTGELFF. In DNA form, the CDR3 reads TGTGCCATCAGTGCCGGGCCCCGCACCGGGGAGCTGTTTTTT.

This clonotype was counted at least ten times. The V call is TRBV11-2, the J call TRBJ2-1; D is unclear. Trimming cost V 3 bases and J 9 bases, with 6 bases left between them. Germline CDR1 SGHAT, CDR2 FQNNGV. CDR3 length: 11 residues. CDR3 sequence: CASSLDGEQFF. CDR3 DNA sequence: TGTGCCAGCAGCTTGGACGGTGAGCAGTTCTTC.

V usage is TRBV6-5 and J usage is TRBJ2-7; no clear D gene. The CDR3 spans 15 residues. The V gene lost 0 bases and the J gene lost 3 bases, with 12 bases spanning the gap. CDR1 and CDR2 from the germline V gene are MNHEY and SVGAGI. CDR3 protein: CASSYSFAGIYEQYF. CDR3 nucleotide sequence: TGTGCCAGCAGTTACTCGTTCGCAGGCATCTACGAGCAGTACTTC.

This clonotype has only a few counts. Compared with germline, one end of the junction differs, possibly owing to a read error. The V gene is TRBV20-1, the J gene TRBJ2-1; D not certain. Germline V gene data show CDR1 as DFQATT and CDR2 as SNEGSKA (reference sequence). CDR3 length: 17 amino acids. CDR3 coding DNA: TGCAGTGCAAGAGATTTGACGACGAGGAGCTCCTACAATGAGCAGTTCTTC. As protein: CSARDLTTRSSYNEQFF.

This clonotype was seen more than once but under ten times. This chain uses TRBV2 with TRBJ1-2, with 8 bases that match TRBD1. There are 14 residues in the CDR3. Trimming cost V 7 bases and J 4 bases; bases outside gene matches: 8. Germline CDR1 SNHLY, CDR2 FYNNEI. CDR3 loop: CASTPDREGYGYTF. As DNA, the CDR3 is TGTGCCAGCACCCCGGACAGGGAAGGCTATGGCTACACCTTC.

This clonotype was detected many times. The gene calls are TRBV5-4 and TRBJ1-3; TRBD1 is a possible D gene (6 bases). The CDR3 loop spans 14 amino acids. V gave up 2 bases and J gave up 0 bases, with 6 bases separating them. Germline CDR1 SGHNT, CDR2 YYREEE (reference sequence). The CDR3 DNA follows: TGTGCCAGCAGCTTACAGGGCTCTGGAAACACCATATATTTT. Translating it yields CASSLQGSGNTIYF.

A few counts support this clonotype. The rearrangement joins TRBV4-3 to TRBJ2-3, with 9 bases matching TRBD2. Germline V lookup: CDR1 LGHNA, CDR2 YSLEER. The CDR3 has 19 amino acids. With V trimmed by 0 bases and J by 1 base, 11 bases remained unmatched. In nucleotides, the CDR3 is TGCGCCAGCAGCCAAGACTGGCGGGGGGGGAGTCGTGGCACAGATACGCAGTATTTT. Translation: CASSQDWRGGSRGTDTQYF.

This chain links TRBV6-2 or TRBV6-3 with TRBJ1-5; D is undetermined. V gave up 5 bases and J gave up 5 bases, with 13 bases separating them. Germline V gives CDR1 MNHEY, CDR2 SVGEGT. The CDR3 is 14 residues long. CDR3 amino acids: CASSPGRDYQPQHF. The CDR3 DNA follows: TGTGCCAGCAGTCCAGGTCGGGATTATCAGCCCCAGCATTTT.

The chain links TRBV19 to TRBJ2-1, with D possibly being TRBD1 (5 bases). This CDR3 spans 13 amino acids. Between the trimmed V and J ends, which lost 5 bases and 4 bases, there was a span of 9 bases. In germline, CDR1 is LNHDA, CDR2 SQIVND (reference sequence). The CDR3 region is CASSFGAYNEQFF. DNA of the CDR3: TGTGCCAGTAGTTTTGGGGCTTACAATGAGCAGTTCTTC.

In this sample, this clonotype turned up many times. V and J are TRBV29-1 and TRBJ2-1; no definite D call. CDR1 and CDR2 (germline): SQVTM, ANQGSEA. The CDR3 is made up of 14 amino acids. V dropped 4 bases and J dropped 0 bases, with 10 bases sitting between them. The CDR3 DNA sequence: TGCAGCGTTGTCGAGATCGGCTCCTACAATGAGCAGTTCTTC. Protein sequence: CSVVEIGSYNEQFF.

The V gene is TRBV7-9, the J gene TRBJ2-2; the D gene is possibly TRBD1 (5 bases). The CDR3 length is 16 residues. Per the germline V gene, CDR1 is SEHNR and CDR2 is FQNEAQ (reference sequence). Between the trimmed V and J ends, which lost 1 base and 1 base, there was a span of 10 bases. The CDR3 DNA reads TGTGCCAGCAGCTTAGAATGGGGCGAGAACACCGGGGAGCTGTTTTTT. Translated: CASSLEWGENTGELFF. The full variable domain, in which reference TRBV7-9 and TRBJ2-2 provide the parts outside the CDR3, is DTGVSQNPRHKITKRGQNVTFRCDPISEHNRLYWYRQTLGQGPEFLTYFQNEAQLEKSRLLSDRFSAERPKGSFSTLEIQRTEQGDSAMYLCASSLEWGENTGELFFGEGSRLTVL.

This sequence joins TRBV20-1 and TRBJ2-3, with 12 bases lining up with TRBD2. Germline V gives CDR1 DFQATT, CDR2 SNEGSKA (reference sequence). CDR3 length equals 16 residues. Germline trimming cut 6 bases from V and 0 bases from J; bases unmatched to any gene: 7. The DNA for the CDR3 is TGCAGTGCCCCTGGACTAGCGGGGTCTAGCACAGATACGCAGTATTTT. It codes for CSAPGLAGSSTDTQYF.

There are many counts of this clonotype. The chain links TRBV12-3 or TRBV12-4 to TRBJ1-2; no reliable D call. The CDR3 covers 12 residues. V lost 8 bases to trimming and J lost 6 bases, with 13 bases between them. The CDR3 here is CASLKDGDGYTF. The CDR3 DNA follows: TGTGCCAGCTTGAAGGATGGAGATGGCTACACCTTC.

This clonotype was found a few times. The chain employs TRBV7-3 and TRBJ2-3; D gene unclear. V lost 5 bases, J lost 5 bases, and 11 bases lay in between. Germline assignment: CDR1 SGHTA and CDR2 FQGTGA. This CDR3 region has 13 residues. The chain's CDR3 is CASSPPGIDTQYF. CDR3 nucleotide sequence: TGTGCCAGCAGCCCCCCAGGCATAGATACGCAGTATTTT.

The J gene is TRBJ1-1, the V gene TRBV5-4; the match to TRBD1 covers 12 bases. Trimming at V came to 3 bases and at J to 4 bases, leaving 7 bases not matched to a gene. Germline CDR1 reads SGHNT; CDR2 reads YYREEE (reference sequence). The CDR3 runs to 16 residues. The CDR3 nucleotides are TGTGCCAGCAGCTCCCGGGACAGGGGGCCTGCCACTGAAGCTTTCTTT. It translates to CASSSRDRGPATEAFF.

This clonotype was detected a few times. This chain links TRBV6-2 or TRBV6-3 with TRBJ1-5; 9 positions agree with TRBD1. The CDR3 runs to 18 residues. Germline-derived CDR1 and CDR2 are MNHEY and SVGEGT. V gave up 2 bases and J gave up 3 bases; unmatched junction bases: 11. In DNA, the CDR3 is TGTGCCAGCAGTTACCCACCCTGGACAGGGGATGACAATCAGCCCCAGCATTTT. This encodes CASSYPPWTGDDNQPQHF.

Here the CDR3 reads CASSLTLSSGGLYNEQFF. Here the CDR3 DNA reads TGTGCCAGCAGCTTAACGTTAAGTAGCGGGGGTTTGTACAATGAGCAGTTCTTC. The chain couples TRBV7-3 to TRBJ2-1; TRBD2 aligns across 9 bases. CDR3 length equals 18 residues. Germline V gives CDR1 SGHTA, CDR2 FQGTGA. V trimming: 0 bases; J trimming: 4 bases; junction bases outside the gene matches: 10. Combining the CDR3 with reference TRBV7-3 and TRBJ2-1 gives the whole variable domain GAGVSQTPSNKVTEKGKYVELRCDPISGHTALYWYRQSLGQGPEFLIYFQGTGAADDSGLPNDRFFAVRPEGSVSTLKIQRTERGDSAVYLCASSLTLSSGGLYNEQFFGPGTRLTVL.

This clonotype was observed a handful of times. V usage is TRBV18 and J usage is TRBJ2-1; the D gene is possibly TRBD1 (6 bases). CDR3 length equals 16 residues. The germline gives CDR1 KGHSH, CDR2 LQKENI. Trimming took 3 bases from V and 5 from J, leaving 17 bases between them. The CDR3 DNA is TGTGCCAGCTCACCCCTCTTTTGGGGGCCGAACAATGAGCAGTTCTTC. Its translation: CASSPLFWGPNNEQFF.

The chain joins TRBV2 to TRBJ2-6; D uncertain. The V end lost 9 bases, the J end lost 0 bases, and 9 bases lay between the germline ends. CDR1 and CDR2 (germline): SNHLY, FYNNEI. CDR3 size: 14 residues. The CDR3 protein is CASQYLSGANVLTF. As DNA, the CDR3 is TGTGCCAGTCAATACCTCTCTGGGGCCAACGTCCTGACTTTC.

CDR3 nucleotides: TGTGCCAGCAGCCTAGGACAGGGTTCACTTTATGAGACCCAGTACTTC. Amino acid sequence: CASSLGQGSLYETQYF. The rearrangement links TRBV4-2 to TRBJ2-5; the match to TRBD1 covers 8 bases. Germline V CDR1 and CDR2: LGHNA, YNFKEQ. The CDR3 consists of 16 residues. The V and J ends lost 4 bases and 5 bases, in that order; junction bases with no gene match: 12.

V usage is TRBV4-1 and J usage is TRBJ1-1; tentatively, D is TRBD1 (5 bases). Germline V lookup: CDR1 MGHRA, CDR2 YSYEKL. This CDR3 is 16 amino acids long. V shed 1 base and J shed 0 bases, with 12 bases lying between them. This chain's CDR3 is CASSQGQGRVNTEAFF. As DNA, the CDR3 is TGCGCCAGCAGCCAAGGGCAGGGAAGGGTGAACACTGAAGCTTTCTTT.

This clonotype was detected many times. The chain couples TRBV5-1 to TRBJ2-1, with a weak D call TRBD2 (6 bases). This CDR3 is 16 amino acids long. The V gene lost 0 bases and the J gene lost 5 bases, with 15 bases spanning the gap. In germline, CDR1 is SGHRS, CDR2 YFSETQ. CDR3 bases: TGCGCCAGCAGCTTGGGGGCTGGCGGGGCACACAATGAGCAGTTCTTC. This sequence encodes CASSLGAGGAHNEQFF.

The sample holds a few counts of this clonotype. The rearrangement links TRBV5-1 to TRBJ1-5; possibly TRBD1 for D (5 bases). In germline, CDR1 is SGHRS, CDR2 YFSETQ. This CDR3 spans 15 amino acids. V was clipped by 0 bases and J by 3 bases, with 10 bases between them. The CDR3 DNA follows: TGCGCCAGCAGCTTGGGACAGAGCAACAATCAGCCCCAGCATTTT. Translation: CASSLGQSNNQPQHF.

This clonotype was seen only a few times. This rearrangement joins TRBV3-1 to TRBJ2-2, with 8 bases identical to TRBD2. The CDR3 has 16 amino acids. J gave up 2 bases and V 4 bases, and 6 bases lay outside the gene matches. CDR1 LGHDT and CDR2 YNNKEL come from the germline V gene (reference sequence). The CDR3 DNA reads TGTGCCAGCAGCCTCCGGGGGGGGATTAACACCGGGGAGCTGTTTTTT. This gives the protein CASSLRGGINTGELFF.

V and J are TRBV3-1 and TRBJ1-6; D unclear. The germline CDR1 and CDR2 sequences are LGHDT and YNNKEL (reference sequence). The CDR3 is made up of 16 amino acids. V was cut by 1 base and J by 4 bases, with 11 bases left in between. DNA for the CDR3: TGTGCCAGCAGCCAAGGCTCTGGGAAATATAATTCACCCCTCCACTTT. Translating gives CASSQGSGKYNSPLHF.

This clonotype appeared many times. The chain is built from TRBV5-1 and TRBJ1-1; 8 positions match TRBD1. V trimming: 4 bases; J trimming: 1 base; junction bases outside the gene matches: 6. Germline CDR1 reads SGHRS; CDR2 reads YFSETQ. The CDR3 spans 15 residues. The CDR3 DNA is TGCGCCAGCAGCCCTCCTACAGGGGGGAACACTGAAGCTTTCTTT. This encodes CASSPPTGGNTEAFF.

This clonotype was seen a handful of times. The rearrangement joins TRBV5-1 to TRBJ2-7, with D perhaps TRBD2 (5 bases). Trimming shortened V by 1 base and J by 4 bases, and 12 bases separated the two germline ends. Germline CDR1 is SGHRS and CDR2 is YFSETQ. This CDR3 is built from 14 residues. CDR3 nucleotide sequence: TGCGCCAGCAGCTTGTTAGGAGGAGAATACGAGCAGTACTTC. It codes for CASSLLGGEYEQYF.

This clonotype was observed a handful of times. This chain links TRBV20-1 with TRBJ1-6, with D perhaps matching TRBD1 (6 bases). V lost 6 bases and J 14 bases, leaving 17 bases between the germline ends. The CDR3 runs to 12 residues. The germline V gene encodes CDR1 DFQATT and CDR2 SNEGSKA (reference sequence). This chain's CDR3 is CSASRGVSSLHF. The DNA for the CDR3 is TGCAGTGCCTCCAGGGGCGTATCCTCCCTCCACTTT.